Only a few counts were recorded for the clone carrying this T cell receptor (beta chain). Antigen unknown. The data derive from a study of identical twins. The study's findings and limits: Abundant beta clonotypes from cord blood had fewer insertions, unlike memory repertoires, which showed none.

The germline V gene has CDR1 LNHNV and CDR2 YYDKDF (reference sequence). Trimming left V 8 bases short and J 5 bases short, with 12 bases between. The CDR3 consists of 13 residues. Template switching added a universal primer binding site, and final cDNA carried unique molecular identifiers. TCRdb redid the calling of the 5' RACE reads with MiXCR, one entry per CDR3 protein. The sample consists of about 890,000 distinct CDR3 sequences, more than 9% of them appearing once. These sequences were also reported in another study, on yellow fever vaccine responses in identical twins. Per that study: After vaccination, twins' T cell response reportedly seemed partly convergent, partly personalized.

Input material: PBMCs. This rearrangement joins TRBV15 to TRBJ2-2; perhaps TRBD2 as D (5 bases). The origin of this receptor is a woman between 18 and 29 years old in good health. The CDR3: CATEGRLTGELFF. The CDR3 DNA reads as TGTGCCACCGAGGGCAGACTGACCGGGGAGCTGTTTTTT.